This T cell receptor beta chain originates from a study of PD-1 blockade in classical Hodgkin lymphoma. Overall study results and limits: It was reported that newly diagnosed patients had less baseline TCR diversity than healthy donors.

CDR1 and CDR2 from the germline V gene are SGHTS and YDEGEE. Deletions cut 0 bases from V and 0 bases from J, with 12 bases between. The CDR3 spans 17 residues. Of note for this clone: Antigen specificity is unknown.

Assay used: immunoSEQ multiplex PCR; TCRdb lists only in-frame clones, some missing. The sample has some 62,000 clones, around 88% seen once. All trial patients relapsed after autologous stem cell transplantation. This sequence was found in a human donor with classical Hodgkin lymphoma. V is TRBV5-8 and J is TRBJ1-4, with D uncertain. The specimen was peripheral blood mononuclear cells (PBMCs), collected at baseline. The CDR3 here is CASSLGLTITTNEKLFF. DNA of the CDR3: TGTGCCAGCAGCTTGGGTCTTACGATAACAACTAATGAAAAACTGTTTTTT.